The source of this T cell receptor beta chain is a study of OX40 agonist ivuxolimab in advanced cancers. Study conclusions and caveats: Both CD4+ and CD8+ T cell populations in blood had undergone clonal expansion by week 6 at 0.1 to 3.0 mg/kg. Partial responders treated at 0.1-3.0 mg/kg exhibited clonal expansion among the lowest measured.

Profiling relied on immunoSEQ multiplex PCR, and the TCRdb table lists in-frame clones only, not all of them. The sample yields around 53,000 clones, more than 85% seen once. On this clone itself: The antigen remains undetermined.

Baseline, cycle 4 day 1, and cycle 7 day 1 were the blood sampling points. Specimen: CD4+ or CD8+ T cells sorted from blood, collected in a trial of the OX40 agonist ivuxolimab. The TCR was taken from an adult with an advanced solid tumor such as melanoma, head and neck, liver or kidney cancer.

The CDR3, as DNA: TGCGCCAGCAGTGACGGCTACGAGCAGTACTTC. Its translation is CASSDGYEQYF. This chain links TRBV4-1 with TRBJ2-7; D remains unclear. The CDR3 is made up of 11 amino acids. Deletions cut 6 bases from V and 3 bases from J, with 6 bases between. The germline gives CDR1 MGHRA, CDR2 YSYEKL.